A selection of T cell receptor beta chains follows, all from one sample in a study of T cells in Graves' hyperthyroidism and ophthalmopathy. TCRdb itself ran the multiplex PCR reads through MiXCR, one entry per CDR3 protein. The sample contains 300,000 to 450,000 distinct CDR3 sequences, 15% to 20% of which appear only once. Sequenced sample: blood. All receptors come from a woman between 40 and 50 years old with Graves' ophthalmopathy. The CDR3 runs from the conserved cysteine through the conserved F or W. D genes are given only for firm matches. Only some rows state a clone size, as once, few, many or a class for expanded clones.

cdr3_nt: TGTGCCAGCAGTTTAATAAGGCTAGCGGGAGGGACCGGGGAGCTGTTTTTT
cdr3_aa: CASSLIRLAGGTGELFF
clone_size: many
j_call: TRBJ2-2
d_call: TRBD2
v_call: TRBV12-3/TRBV12-4

cdr3_nt: TGCAGCGTGGGGCGGGACAGGGAAGCTTTCTTT
cdr3_aa: CSVGRDREAFF
clone_size: many
j_call: TRBJ1-1
d_call: TRBD1
v_call: TRBV29-1

cdr3_nt: TGTGCCAGTAGCATTAGGGGAACGGGACAGGGGCCCTATAGCAATCAGCCCCAGCATTTT
cdr3_aa: CASSIRGTGQGPYSNQPQHF
clone_size: many
j_call: TRBJ1-5
d_call: TRBD1
v_call: TRBV19

cdr3_nt: TGCGCCAGCAGCACCGGACAGGGGATCAGAGGCTACACCTTC
cdr3_aa: CASSTGQGIRGYTF
clone_size: many
j_call: TRBJ1-2
d_call: TRBD1
v_call: TRBV5-1

cdr3_nt: TGCAGCGGAGGGCGGGAAGATACCTACGAGCAGTACTTC
cdr3_aa: CSGGREDTYEQYF
clone_size: NA
j_call: TRBJ2-7
d_call: NA
v_call: TRBV29-1

cdr3_nt: TGTGCCAGCAGTTCCAACGGCCTCTACGAGCAGTACTTC
cdr3_aa: CASSSNGLYEQYF
clone_size: many
j_call: TRBJ2-7
d_call: NA
v_call: TRBV28

cdr3_nt: TGTGCCAGTAGTATCTCGACAGGTGTTGGCGGGAGCAGGGAGACCCAGTACTTC
cdr3_aa: CASSISTGVGGSRETQYF
clone_size: many
j_call: TRBJ2-5
d_call: NA
v_call: TRBV19

cdr3_nt: TGTGCCAGCAGGACACGGGACAGGGGAGTCTACGAGCAGTACTTC
cdr3_aa: CASRTRDRGVYEQYF
clone_size: many
j_call: TRBJ2-7
d_call: TRBD1
v_call: TRBV5-5

cdr3_nt: TGTGCCAGCAGTTCCCCGGGGACTTCATTCTTGAATGGCTACACCTTC
cdr3_aa: CASSSPGTSFLNGYTF
clone_size: many
j_call: TRBJ1-2
d_call: NA
v_call: TRBV28

cdr3_nt: TGTGCCAGCAGCCATGACACAGGCGGACTAGCGGGACACATCTACGAGCAGTACTTC
cdr3_aa: CASSHDTGGLAGHIYEQYF
clone_size: NA
j_call: TRBJ2-7
d_call: TRBD2
v_call: TRBV3-1